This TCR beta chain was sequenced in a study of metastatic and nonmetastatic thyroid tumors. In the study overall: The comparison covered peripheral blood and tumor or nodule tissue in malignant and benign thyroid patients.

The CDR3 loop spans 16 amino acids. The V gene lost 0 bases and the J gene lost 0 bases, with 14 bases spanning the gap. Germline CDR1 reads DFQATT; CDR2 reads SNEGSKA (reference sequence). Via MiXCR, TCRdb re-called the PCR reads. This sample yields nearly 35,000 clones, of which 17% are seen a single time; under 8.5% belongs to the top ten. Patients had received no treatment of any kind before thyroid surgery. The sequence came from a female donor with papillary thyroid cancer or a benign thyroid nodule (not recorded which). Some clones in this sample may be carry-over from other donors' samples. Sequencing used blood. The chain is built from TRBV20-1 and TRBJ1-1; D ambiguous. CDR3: CSARDGKRTVNTEAFF. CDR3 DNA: TGCAGTGCTAGAGATGGAAAGAGAACGGTGAACACTGAAGCTTTCTTT.